Below, 2 T cell receptor beta chains from the same sample are listed, as sequenced in a study of blood T cells in healthy people across ages. Combining a sample-barcoded 5' primer with a J-beta primer mix, a second PCR ran for roughly 7 to 12 cycles. A single record per CDR3 protein comes from TCRdb applying MiXCR to the 5' RACE reads. The sample yields about 400,000 distinct CDR3 sequences, 45% to 65% seen once. The source material was blood. The receptors stem from a man aged 60 to 69 in good health.

This chain links TRBV10-3 with TRBJ2-7, with 7 positions matching TRBD1. Per germline, CDR1 ENHRY and CDR2 SYGVKD. Germline trimming cut 0 bases from V and 2 bases from J; bases unmatched to any gene: 4. The CDR3 is made up of 15 amino acids. CDR3 residues: CAISESLGQTYEQYF. CDR3 DNA: TGTGCCATCAGTGAGTCCTTGGGACAGACCTACGAGCAGTACTTC.

This sequence joins TRBV20-1 and TRBJ1-6, with 7 positions matching TRBD1. The CDR3 length is 13 residues. Germline values: CDR1 DFQATT, CDR2 SNEGSKA (reference sequence). Trimming at V came to 2 bases and at J to 11 bases, leaving 6 bases not matched to a gene. The CDR3 is CSARPTGRPPLHF. The CDR3 nucleotides are TGCAGTGCTAGACCGACAGGGAGGCCACCCCTCCACTTT.